Listed below are T cell receptor beta chains from one sample, sequenced in a study of response to subunit inactivated influenza vaccine. TCRdb itself ran the RT-PCR reads through MiXCR, one entry per CDR3 protein. This table has 500,000 to 700,000 distinct CDR3 sequences, around a quarter appearing once. The same sample was also studied in work on T cells expressing NK-cell markers.

The source material was CD4+ T cells sorted from PBMCs, sampled 11 to 12 days after vaccination. The origin of the receptors is a man aged 50-59 years who received an inactivated influenza vaccine. Both conserved end residues are part of each CDR3. Each record gives: V gene, D gene, clone size, J gene, CDR3 protein, CDR3 DNA. The D gene is left open where the match is weak. Size values are once, few and many counts, or a class for expanded clones, and some rows have none.

TRBV4-3	NA	few	TRBJ2-3	CASSQERAAMGADTQYF	TGCGCCAGCAGCCAAGAGAGGGCTGCCATGGGGGCAGATACGCAGTATTTT
TRBV10-3	NA	NA	TRBJ1-1	CAINGPNTEAFF	TGTGCCATCAATGGACCGAACACTGAAGCTTTCTTT
TRBV6-2/TRBV6-3	NA	NA	TRBJ2-5	CASSLQGLLETQYF	TGTGCCAGCAGCCTCCAGGGCCTTCTTGAGACCCAGTACTTC
TRBV15	NA	NA	TRBJ2-7	CATSRDAWGSYEQYF	TGTGCCACTAGCAGAGATGCTTGGGGCAGCTACGAGCAGTACTTC
TRBV6-5	NA	NA	TRBJ1-1	CASIFGRMNTEAFF	TGTGCCAGCATTTTCGGACGGATGAACACTGAAGCTTTCTTT
TRBV19	NA	NA	TRBJ1-1	CASSNVGLNTEAFF	TGTGCCAGTAGTAATGTTGGACTGAACACTGAAGCTTTCTTT
TRBV4-3	NA	NA	TRBJ1-6	CASSQDGAGMFSPLHF	TGCGCCAGCAGCCAAGATGGGGCAGGGATGTTTTCACCCCTCCACTTT
TRBV12-3/TRBV12-4	NA	few	TRBJ2-2	CASTANTNTGELFF	TGTGCCAGCACCGCGAACACCAACACCGGGGAGCTGTTTTTT
TRBV20-1	NA	few	TRBJ2-5	CSARDPGVGVIETQYF	TGCAGTGCTAGAGATCCCGGTGTGGGAGTGATAGAGACCCAGTACTTC
TRBV4-3	NA	few	TRBJ2-1	CASSQGAVRGAGNEQFF	TGCGCCAGCAGCCAAGGGGCCGTCAGAGGGGCCGGTAATGAGCAGTTCTTC
TRBV20-1	TRBD2	NA	TRBJ2-1	CSARKLAGGYEQFF	TGCAGTGCTAGGAAGTTGGCGGGAGGTTATGAGCAGTTCTTC
TRBV10-3	TRBD2	NA	TRBJ2-6	CAINPGGSGANVLTF	TGTGCCATCAACCCGGGGGGCTCTGGGGCCAACGTCCTGACTTTC
TRBV20-1	TRBD1	NA	TRBJ2-7	CSATRDRGYEQYF	TGCAGTGCTACCCGGGACAGAGGGTACGAGCAGTACTTC
TRBV7-9	TRBD2	few	TRBJ2-7	CASSLGLAPAYEQYF	TGTGCCAGCAGCCTCGGACTAGCGCCGGCCTACGAGCAGTACTTC
TRBV15	NA	few	TRBJ2-2	CATSRRVGWTGELFF	TGTGCCACCAGCCGGCGAGTAGGGTGGACCGGGGAGCTGTTTTTT
TRBV12-3/TRBV12-4	TRBD1	NA	TRBJ2-3	CASGRTGRTDTQYF	TGTGCCAGTGGGCGGACAGGGCGCACAGATACGCAGTATTTT
TRBV10-3	TRBD1	few	TRBJ2-7	CAISVSRGQSSEQYF	TGTGCCATCAGTGTGTCTCGGGGACAGTCGAGCGAGCAGTACTTC
TRBV11-2	NA	NA	TRBJ2-3	CASSLLAARGDTQYF	TGTGCCAGCAGCTTGCTGGCGGCCCGAGGTGATACGCAGTATTTT
TRBV18	NA	NA	TRBJ1-2	CASSPREDNYGYTF	TGTGCCAGCTCACCACGGGAGGACAACTATGGCTACACCTTC
TRBV5-1	NA	few	TRBJ1-4	CASSLEAGRSEKLFF	TGCGCCAGCAGCTTGGAGGCAGGGAGGAGCGAAAAACTGTTTTTT
TRBV7-2	NA	few	TRBJ2-1	CASSFVSPNEQFF	TGTGCCAGCAGCTTCGTTAGCCCTAATGAGCAGTTCTTC
TRBV6-2/TRBV6-3	TRBD1	NA	TRBJ2-7	CASSYSRDRGGEQYF	TGTGCCAGCAGTTACTCCCGGGACAGGGGTGGGGAGCAGTACTTC
TRBV12-3/TRBV12-4	NA	few	TRBJ1-6	CASSLVAEKSPLHF	TGTGCCAGCAGTTTAGTGGCGGAGAAATCACCCCTCCACTTT
TRBV6-2/TRBV6-3	NA	NA	TRBJ1-2	CASSAYSGYTF	TGTGCCAGTTCCGCCTATAGTGGCTACACCTTC
TRBV18	NA	NA	TRBJ2-5	CASSPPLSGGETQYF	TGTGCCAGCTCACCCCCCCTTAGCGGAGGAGAGACCCAGTACTTC
TRBV6-5	NA	NA	TRBJ2-7	CASSRGPGEQYF	TGTGCCAGCAGTCGGGGCCCGGGCGAGCAGTACTTC
TRBV5-1	TRBD1	few	TRBJ1-2	CASSAPLQGAGNYGYTF	TGCGCCAGCAGCGCCCCACTGCAGGGGGCTGGTAACTATGGCTACACCTTC
TRBV6-2/TRBV6-3	NA	NA	TRBJ1-5	CASSQGPVGGSNQPQHF	TGTGCCAGCAGCCAAGGGCCTGTCGGGGGTAGCAATCAGCCCCAGCATTTT
TRBV4-3	NA	NA	TRBJ2-2	CASSQDSRAGELFF	TGCGCCAGCAGCCAAGATTCCAGAGCCGGGGAGCTGTTTTTT
TRBV29-1	NA	NA	TRBJ2-5	CGAGAETQYF	TGCGGGGCGGGCGCGGAGACCCAGTACTTC
TRBV4-2	NA	NA	TRBJ1-4	CASSRSPEATNEKLFF	TGTGCCAGCAGCCGATCCCCCGAAGCAACTAATGAAAAACTGTTTTTT
TRBV5-1	NA	NA	TRBJ1-1	CASSPGINTEAFF	TGCGCCAGCAGCCCAGGGATAAACACTGAAGCTTTCTTT
TRBV2	NA	few	TRBJ2-3	CASSLARATDTQYF	TGTGCCAGCAGCCTAGCTAGGGCCACAGATACGCAGTATTTT
TRBV11-1	TRBD1	NA	TRBJ2-6	CASSSSDRGSPRANVLTF	TGTGCCAGCAGCTCATCGGACAGGGGGTCCCCTAGGGCCAACGTCCTGACTTTC
TRBV2	TRBD1	few	TRBJ1-2	CASTPGQYYGYTF	TGTGCCAGCACCCCGGGACAGTACTATGGCTACACCTTC
TRBV20-1	NA	few	TRBJ1-5	CSAPGGRGNQPQHF	TGCAGTGCCCCCGGTGGCCGGGGCAATCAGCCCCAGCATTTT
TRBV20-1	TRBD2	once	TRBJ2-1	CSAAGLESTYNEQFF	TGCAGTGCCGCGGGACTAGAATCTACCTACAATGAGCAGTTCTTC
TRBV12-3/TRBV12-4	TRBD1	NA	TRBJ2-1	CASSLAGPGQGAEFF	TGTGCCAGCAGTTTAGCGGGGCCGGGACAGGGGGCGGAGTTCTTC
TRBV29-1	TRBD1	few	TRBJ2-1	CSGLQGNEQFF	TGCAGCGGCTTACAGGGGAATGAGCAGTTCTTC
TRBV9	NA	NA	TRBJ1-4	CASSIGTVNEKLFF	TGTGCCAGCAGCATCGGGACGGTCAATGAAAAACTGTTTTTT